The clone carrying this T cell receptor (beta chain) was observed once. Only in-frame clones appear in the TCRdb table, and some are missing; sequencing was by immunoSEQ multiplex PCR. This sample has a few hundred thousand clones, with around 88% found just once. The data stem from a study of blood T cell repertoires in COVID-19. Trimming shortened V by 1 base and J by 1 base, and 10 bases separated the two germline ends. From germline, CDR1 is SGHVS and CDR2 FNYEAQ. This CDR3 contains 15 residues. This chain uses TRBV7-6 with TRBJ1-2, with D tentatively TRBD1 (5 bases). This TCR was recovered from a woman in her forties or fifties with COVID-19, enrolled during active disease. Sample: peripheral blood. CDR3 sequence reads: CASSLETGINYGYTF. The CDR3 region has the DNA TGTGCCAGCAGCTTAGAAACAGGCATTAACTATGGCTACACCTTC.